The 25 T cell receptor beta chains below were found in one sample sequenced in a study of CD8+ T cells in alopecia areata (dated by TCRdb to between 2017 and 2018). Receptor libraries were prepared by the immunoSEQ multiplex PCR assay. RNA was extracted from all samples and reverse transcribed into cDNA as template for TCR sequencing. TCRdb mirrors the immuneACCESS table, restricted to in-frame sequences. Some clones are absent from its copies; in checked studies, under half trace to an unresolved V gene, and the reason for the others is unknown. The sample yields 70,000 to 95,000 clones; around 54% were counted once. 5.5% to 6.5% of the sample is taken by the ten largest. Specimen: NKG2D-high CD8+ T cells sorted from blood. This sample's cell subset or site label indicates: sorted CD8+ NKG2D-high blood T cells. The source of these receptors is a human donor with alopecia areata.

The CDR3 here is CASSLFGSALFYEQYF. In nucleotides, the CDR3 is TGTGCCAGCAGTTTATTCGGCAGCGCCCTCTTCTACGAGCAGTACTTC. The rearrangement links TRBV27 to TRBJ2-7; D remains unclear. The CDR3 contains 16 residues. The V and J ends lost 1 base and 3 bases respectively, with 16 bases between them. From germline, CDR1 is MNHEY and CDR2 SMNVEV (reference sequence).

The chain couples TRBV28 to TRBJ2-5; D uncertain. The CDR3 covers 14 residues. Germline values: CDR1 MDHEN, CDR2 SYDVKM. With 6 bases removed from V and 1 base from J, the gap between germline ends came to 12 bases. The DNA of the CDR3 is TGTGCCAGCAGAACCCCCCGGGCCCAAGAGACCCAGTACTTC. The encoded protein is CASRTPRAQETQYF.

This chain uses TRBV27 with TRBJ2-1, with D possibly called TRBD1 or TRBD2 (5 bases each). V was clipped by 4 bases and J by 4 bases, with 11 bases between them. The CDR3 length is 14 residues. In germline, CDR1 is MNHEY, CDR2 SMNVEV (reference sequence). Here the CDR3 reads CASSSSGLYNEQFF. Written as DNA, the CDR3 is TGTGCCAGCAGTTCGTCGGGGCTGTACAATGAGCAGTTCTTC.

This clone was found a few times. The CDR3 loop is CSVEDRGNEQFF. The CDR3, as DNA: TGCAGCGTTGAAGATCGGGGGAATGAGCAGTTCTTC. The V and J genes are TRBV29-1 and TRBJ2-1; weak D call: TRBD2 (6 bases). Trimming cost V 0 bases and J 7 bases, with 7 bases left between them. The CDR3 has 12 residues. CDR1 is SQVTM, CDR2 ANQGSEA, per germline.

For this clone: A far larger clone is one base from this, pointing to a likely read error. The genes are TRBV7-9 and TRBJ2-5; the D gene is possibly TRBD2 (5 bases). There are 10 residues in the CDR3. The germline V gene encodes CDR1 SEHNR and CDR2 FQNEAQ (reference sequence). V was shortened by 7 bases and J by 5 bases, with 5 bases between the two germline ends. The CDR3 spells CASTGETQYF. Written as DNA, the CDR3 is TGTGCCAGCACGGGGGAGACCCAGTACTTC.

This clone was detected only a few times. The CDR3 DNA follows: TGTGCCAGCAGCCTCGGGACAGGGAGTGAGCAGTACTTC. This sequence encodes CASSLGTGSEQYF. V is TRBV7-9 and J is TRBJ2-7; 9 nucleotides match TRBD1. The CDR3 extends over 13 amino acids. Germline V gives CDR1 SEHNR, CDR2 FQNEAQ (reference sequence). Trimming removed 5 bases from V and 7 bases from J; junction bases left unmatched: 6.

This clone occurred a few times. The chain is built from TRBV28 and TRBJ2-1; 7 bases are a match to TRBD2. The CDR3 sequence is 17 residues long. Germline CDR1 reads MDHEN; CDR2 reads SYDVKM. The trim removed 5 bases at V and 3 bases at J, leaving 13 bases unmatched. The CDR3 nucleotides read TGTGCCAGCAGTCAGAAACTATCTAGCGGTCGCTACAATGAGCAGTTCTTC. Residues: CASSQKLSSGRYNEQFF.

This clone was picked up a small number of times. This chain links TRBV30 with TRBJ2-2; 7 nucleotides match TRBD1. The germline V gene has CDR1 GTSNPN and CDR2 SVGIG (reference sequence). V dropped 4 bases and J dropped 3; count of bases not matched to a gene: 2. This CDR3 has 13 residues. CDR3 DNA sequence: TGTGCCTGGACAGGGGGTTACACCGGGGAGCTGTTTTTT. It is translated as CAWTGGYTGELFF. Full variable domain (rest looked up from reference TRBV30 and TRBJ2-2): SQTIHQWPATLVQPVGSPLSLECTVEGTSNPNLYWYRQAAGRGLQLLFYSVGIGQISSEVPQNLSASRPQDRQFILSSKKLLLSDSGFYLCAWTGGYTGELFFGEGSRLTVL.

The chain employs TRBV2 and TRBJ2-4; TRBD2 matches at 13 bases. Trimming cost V 8 bases and J 6 bases; bases outside gene matches: 13. Germline V lookup: CDR1 SNHLY, CDR2 FYNNEI. The CDR3 runs 17 residues. The chain's CDR3 is CASEGLAGSQIPNIQYF. CDR3 DNA: TGTGCCAGCGAGGGACTAGCGGGGAGCCAGATCCCAAACATTCAGTACTTC.

The sample holds a few counts of this clone. The CDR3 bases are TGTGCCAGCAATGAGGGGAATGAGCAGTTCTTC. This gives the protein CASNEGNEQFF. The rearrangement joins TRBV28 to TRBJ2-1; D tentatively fits TRBD1 or TRBD2 (5 bases each). Germline V gene data show CDR1 as MDHEN and CDR2 as SYDVKM. The CDR3 contains 11 residues. V shed 7 bases and J shed 7 bases, with 8 bases lying between them.

The V gene is TRBV7-2, the J gene TRBJ2-2; D is unresolved. Germline CDR1 SGHTA, CDR2 FQGNSA. V gave up 1 base and J gave up 8 bases, with 2 bases separating them. CDR3 length equals 11 residues. CDR3 nucleotide sequence: TGTGCCAGCAGCTTAGATGGGGAGCTGTTTTTT. Amino acids: CASSLDGELFF. Using reference TRBV7-2 and TRBJ2-2 for the parts outside the CDR3, the full variable domain is GAGVSQSPSNKVTEKGKDVELRCDPISGHTALYWYRQSLGQGLEFLIYFQGNSAPDKSGLPSDRFSAERTGGSVSTLTIQRTQQEDSAVYLCASSLDGELFFGEGSRLTVL.

This clone has just a few counts. V and J are TRBV19 and TRBJ2-7; 7 positions match TRBD1. The germline gives CDR1 LNHDA, CDR2 SQIVND (reference sequence). This CDR3 has 14 amino acids. V was clipped by 1 base and J by 2 bases; unmatched bases: 2. The CDR3 nucleotides are TGTGCCAGTAGTATAGGGACAGGTCCCTACGAGCAGTACTTC. Its translation: CASSIGTGPYEQYF. Complete variable domain (other parts from reference TRBV19 and TRBJ2-7): DGGITQSPKYLFRKEGQNVTLSCEQNLNHDAMYWYRQDPGQGLRLIYYSQIVNDFQKGDIAEGYSVSREKKESFPLTVTSAQKNPTAFYLCASSIGTGPYEQYFGPGTRLTVT.

The chain links TRBV29-1 to TRBJ2-5; D remains unclear. Germline CDR1 and CDR2: SQVTM and ANQGSEA. The V end was cut by 8 bases, the J end by 5 bases, with 27 bases between. The CDR3 covers 16 residues. The CDR3 region has the DNA TGCAGCCCAGATGGCCTTGTTTATAGCTCCAGCGAGACCCAGTACTTC. Its translation is CSPDGLVYSSSETQYF.

This clone has only a few counts. The gene calls are TRBV28 and TRBJ2-3; D perhaps matches TRBD1 (7 bases). This CDR3 region has 14 residues. Trimming took off 6 bases at V and 5 bases at J, with 15 bases between the two ends. CDR1 is MDHEN, CDR2 SYDVKM, per germline. Written as DNA, the CDR3 is TGTGCCAGCAGACAGACAGGGCGGGGAGATACGCAGTATTTT. This sequence encodes CASRQTGRGDTQYF.

This clone was picked up a small number of times. The chain combines TRBV28 with TRBJ2-7; weak D call: TRBD1 (6 bases). Per germline, CDR1 MDHEN and CDR2 SYDVKM. The CDR3 is 14 amino acids. Trimming pared 6 bases from V and 5 bases from J, leaving 17 bases between. CDR3 in amino acids: CASSPGQGSHEQYF. CDR3 nucleotide sequence: TGTGCCAGCAGCCCGGGACAAGGGTCACACGAGCAGTACTTC. The full variable domain, completed using reference TRBV28 and TRBJ2-7, is DVKVTQSSRYLVKRTGEKVFLECVQDMDHENMFWYRQDPGLGLRLIYFSYDVKMKEKGDIPEGYSVSREKKERFSLILESASTNQTSMYLCASSPGQGSHEQYFGPGTRLTVT.

This chain joins TRBV5-6 and TRBJ1-2; D is perhaps TRBD1 (6 bases). The germline V and J ends were trimmed by 4 bases and 3 bases, with 13 bases remaining between them. CDR1 and CDR2 from the germline V gene are SGHDT and YYEEEE. This CDR3 comprises 14 residues. The CDR3 DNA follows: TGTGCCAGCAGCCGCGGCCCAGGGGACTATGGCTACACCTTC. Translating it yields CASSRGPGDYGYTF.

The chain joins TRBV9 to TRBJ2-1; D is ambiguous. Deletions cut 3 bases from V and 0 bases from J, with 13 bases between. This CDR3 contains 16 residues. Germline V gives CDR1 SGDLS, CDR2 YYNGEE. The CDR3 region is CASSGTIQSSYNEQFF. The DNA of the CDR3 is TGTGCCAGCAGCGGGACGATCCAAAGCTCCTACAATGAGCAGTTCTTC.

The V gene is TRBV5-1, the J gene TRBJ1-6; D ambiguous. The germline V gene encodes CDR1 SGHRS and CDR2 YFSETQ. The CDR3 extends over 14 amino acids. The V and J ends lost 0 bases and 10 bases respectively, with 11 bases between them. DNA for the CDR3: TGCGCCAGCAGCTTGGAGGGCGGAGGCTCACCCCTCCACTTT. Protein sequence: CASSLEGGGSPLHF.

V is TRBV6-5 and J is TRBJ2-3, with D hard to call. Trimming left V 4 bases short and J 5 bases short, with 4 bases between. The CDR3 has 11 amino acids. CDR1 and CDR2 (germline): MNHEY, SVGAGI. The CDR3 DNA sequence: TGTGCCAGCAGTTCAATAGATACGCAGTATTTT. Encoded protein: CASSSIDTQYF.

This chain's CDR3 is CASSSASGSETQYF. In DNA form, the CDR3 reads TGTGCCAGCAGCTCCGCTAGCGGGAGTGAGACCCAGTACTTC. V and J are TRBV7-9 and TRBJ2-5, with 10 bases aligning to TRBD2. The CDR3 has 14 amino acids. Germline V gene data show CDR1 as SEHNR and CDR2 as FQNEAQ (reference sequence). V lost 4 bases to trimming and J lost 5 bases; unmatched junction nucleotides: 4. The full variable domain, its missing parts supplied by reference TRBV7-9 and TRBJ2-5, is DTGVSQNPRHKITKRGQNVTFRCDPISEHNRLYWYRQTLGQGPEFLTYFQNEAQLEKSRLLSDRFSAERPKGSFSTLEIQRTEQGDSAMYLCASSSASGSETQYFGPGTRLLVL.

J is TRBJ2-7 and V is TRBV7-2, with D unresolved. CDR1 is SGHTA, CDR2 FQGNSA, per germline. This CDR3 is built from 11 residues. The V end lost 4 bases, the J end lost 7 bases, and 8 bases lay between the germline ends. This chain's CDR3 is CASSYFGEQYF. The CDR3 bases are TGTGCCAGCAGCTATTTCGGGGAGCAGTACTTC.

The V and J genes are TRBV27 and TRBJ1-5, with D hard to call. CDR3 size: 13 residues. Germline lookup yields CDR1 MNHEY and CDR2 SMNVEV (reference sequence). Trimming removed 4 bases from V and 6 bases from J, with 10 bases in between. The CDR3 loop reads CASSYGVRQPQHF. The CDR3 DNA reads as TGTGCCAGCAGTTATGGGGTCCGTCAGCCCCAGCATTTT.

CDR3 amino acids: CAWSFGNTEAFF. The CDR3 DNA follows: TGTGCCTGGAGTTTTGGGAATACTGAAGCTTTCTTT. The chain uses TRBV30 and TRBJ1-1; the D is unclear. Per germline, CDR1 GTSNPN and CDR2 SVGIG (reference sequence). With 2 bases removed from V and 5 bases from J, the gap between germline ends came to 9 bases. CDR3 length equals 12 residues. Filled out from reference TRBV30 and TRBJ1-1, the complete variable domain reads SQTIHQWPATLVQPVGSPLSLECTVEGTSNPNLYWYRQAAGRGLQLLFYSVGIGQISSEVPQNLSASRPQDRQFILSSKKLLLSDSGFYLCAWSFGNTEAFFGQGTRLTVV.

This chain uses TRBV4-1 with TRBJ2-6, with D unclear. Germline V gene data show CDR1 as MGHRA and CDR2 as YSYEKL. Trimming took 4 bases from V and 0 from J, leaving 10 bases between them. This CDR3 region has 16 residues. CDR3 nucleotide sequence: TGCGCCAGCAGCCCCAAATCGAGCTCTGGGGCCAACGTCCTGACTTTC. Translating gives CASSPKSSSGANVLTF.

The gene calls are TRBV4-3 and TRBJ2-1; D is uncertain. The CDR3 extends over 13 amino acids. Germline CDR1 and CDR2: LGHNA and YSLEER. Trimming removed 0 bases from V and 5 bases from J, with 5 bases in between. This chain's CDR3 is CASSQDRNNEQFF. CDR3 nucleotides: TGCGCCAGCAGCCAAGATCGCAACAATGAGCAGTTCTTC.